Listed below are T cell receptor beta chains from one sample, sequenced in a study of cytomegalovirus exposure and HLA in healthy donors. Some clones are missing from TCRdb's copy, which holds only in-frame ones; the method was immunoSEQ multiplex PCR. This specimen shows 80,000 to 100,000 clones; the ten leading clones hold 15%. Sample: PBMCs. These receptors all stem from a man aged 45 to 65 in good health and CMV-seropositive. The CDR3 runs from the conserved cysteine through the conserved F or W. A D gene is named only where the DNA matches it firmly.

CDR3 protein,CDR3 DNA,V gene,D gene,J gene
CASSFTGRSTGELFF,TGTGCCAGCAGCTTTACCGGGAGGAGTACCGGGGAGCTGTTTTTT,TRBV5-6,TRBD2,TRBJ2-2
CASSYSYRDRDQPQHF,TGTGCCAGCAGTTACTCATACCGGGACAGGGATCAGCCCCAGCATTTT,TRBV6-5,TRBD1,TRBJ1-5
CASSLGGGYNEQFF,TGTGCCAGCAGCTTAGGAGGAGGATACAATGAGCAGTTCTTC,TRBV7-9,NA,TRBJ2-1
CASSFDRVNTEAFF,TGCGCCAGCAGCTTTGACAGGGTTAACACTGAAGCTTTCTTT,TRBV5-1,TRBD1,TRBJ1-1
CASSLDGDYGYTF,TGTGCCAGCAGCTTGGACGGGGACTATGGCTACACCTTC,TRBV5-8,NA,TRBJ1-2
CASSLRARNTEAFF,TGCGCCAGCAGCTTGAGAGCGCGGAACACTGAAGCTTTCTTT,TRBV5-1,NA,TRBJ1-1
CASSEFTSSNTGELFF,TGCGCCAGCAGTGAGTTTACTAGCTCGAACACCGGGGAGCTGTTTTTT,TRBV10-1,NA,TRBJ2-2
CSVEDQRGGTEAFF,TGCAGCGTTGAAGATCAAAGGGGCGGCACTGAAGCTTTCTTT,TRBV29-1,NA,TRBJ1-1
CASSLTRTGPEKLFF,TGTGCCAGCAGCCTTACGAGAACAGGGCCTGAAAAACTGTTTTTT,TRBV7-8,NA,TRBJ1-4
CASSTTGNGYTF,TGTGCCAGCAGTACGACAGGGAATGGCTACACCTTC,TRBV27,TRBD1,TRBJ1-2
CAWSQQLNTEAFF,TGTGCCTGGAGTCAACAGTTGAACACTGAAGCTTTCTTT,TRBV30,NA,TRBJ1-1
CASSLQGTGNTIYF,TGTGCCAGCAGCCTACAGGGGACTGGAAACACCATATATTTT,TRBV5-4,TRBD1,TRBJ1-3
CASSPGGPGSYEQYF,TGTGCCAGCAGCCCGGGCGGGCCTGGGAGCTACGAGCAGTACTTC,TRBV7-9,NA,TRBJ2-7
CATSSNRGQPQHF,TGTGCCACCTCATCCAACAGGGGCCAGCCCCAGCATTTT,TRBV27,TRBD1,TRBJ1-5
CASSGDSGRPYF,TGTGCCAGCAGCGGTGACTCGGGTAGGCCGTATTTT,TRBV9,NA,TRBJ2-3
CASRYGGMNTEAFF,TGCGCCAGCAGGTATGGGGGGATGAACACTGAAGCTTTCTTT,TRBV5-1,NA,TRBJ1-1
CASSDEGRVQYF,TGTGCCAGCAGCGATGAGGGTCGGGTGCAGTACTTC,TRBV5-6,NA,TRBJ2-5
CASSPRGGTVEETQYF,TGTGCCAGCAGCCCGAGGGGGGGGACTGTCGAAGAGACCCAGTACTTC,TRBV5-4,NA,TRBJ2-5
CASSGTFSPANYGYTF,TGTGCCAGCAGCGGTACCTTTTCGCCAGCTAACTATGGCTACACCTTC,TRBV5-6,NA,TRBJ1-2
CAWSGRTSGRAGYEQYF,TGTGCCTGGAGTGGTCGGACTAGCGGGAGGGCCGGGTACGAGCAGTACTTC,TRBV30,TRBD2,TRBJ2-7
CATSSRVYNEQFF,TGTGCCACCAGCAGCCGGGTTTACAATGAGCAGTTCTTC,TRBV15,NA,TRBJ2-1
CASRGTGSGSGYTF,TGTGCCAGCAGGGGGACAGGATCGGGTTCCGGCTACACCTTC,TRBV7-9,TRBD1,TRBJ1-2
CASRSGAGGGKLFF,TGTGCCAGCAGATCAGGGGCAGGGGGCGGAAAACTGTTTTTT,TRBV27,TRBD1,TRBJ1-4
CASNPGFLFNYGYTF,TGTGCCAGTAATCCGGGATTTTTATTCAACTATGGCTACACCTTC,TRBV19,NA,TRBJ1-2
CASSSRDRFSGYTF,TGTGCCAGCAGTTCCCGGGACAGGTTTAGCGGCTACACCTTC,TRBV27,TRBD1,TRBJ1-2
CSVVGEDEKLFF,TGCAGCGTTGTCGGGGAGGATGAAAAACTGTTTTTT,TRBV29-1,NA,TRBJ1-4
CASSPRTGSYEQYF,TGTGCCAGCAGCCCCAGGACAGGGTCCTACGAGCAGTACTTC,TRBV9,TRBD1,TRBJ2-7
CASSSGLAGYTDTQYF,TGTGCCAGCAGCTCTGGACTAGCGGGGTACACAGATACGCAGTATTTT,TRBV11-2,TRBD2,TRBJ2-3
CSVSGYVGEAFF,TGCAGCGTCTCAGGGTACGTTGGTGAAGCTTTCTTT,TRBV29-1,NA,TRBJ1-1
CASSADGGGISSYEQYF,TGTGCCAGCAGCGCCGACGGGGGAGGGATAAGCTCCTACGAGCAGTACTTC,TRBV7-9,TRBD2,TRBJ2-7
CASSPTSGETQYF,TGTGCCAGCTCACCGACTAGTGGGGAGACCCAGTACTTC,TRBV18,NA,TRBJ2-5
CASSLTGELFF,TGTGCCAGCAGCCTCACCGGGGAGCTGTTTTTT,TRBV9,NA,TRBJ2-2
CAVTRDSGYEQYF,TGTGCCGTAACCCGGGACAGCGGCTACGAGCAGTACTTC,TRBV10-3,TRBD1,TRBJ2-7
CASRQVGTEAFF,TGTGCCAGCAGACAGGTGGGCACTGAAGCTTTCTTT,TRBV6-5,NA,TRBJ1-1
CASHREVAAPHAYEQYF,TGTGCCAGCCACCGTGAGGTAGCGGCACCTCACGCCTACGAGCAGTACTTC,TRBV6-9,NA,TRBJ2-7
CAWRSGLASDNEQFF,TGTGCCTGGAGATCGGGACTAGCGTCCGACAATGAGCAGTTCTTC,TRBV30,TRBD2,TRBJ2-1
CAWSVRGLAKNIQYF,TGTGCCTGGAGTGTTAGGGGTTTAGCCAAAAACATTCAGTACTTC,TRBV30,NA,TRBJ2-4
CASSELRSDTF,TGTGCCAGCAGTGAACTTAGATCGGACACCTTC,TRBV6-1,NA,TRBJ1-2
CASRTGTGANNEQFF,TGTGCCAGCAGAACCGGGACAGGCGCCAACAATGAGCAGTTCTTC,TRBV6-1,TRBD1,TRBJ2-1
CASSSRGLGYNEQFF,TGTGCCAGTAGTAGCAGGGGGCTAGGCTACAATGAGCAGTTCTTC,TRBV19,TRBD1,TRBJ2-1
CASSPGVGAETQYF,TGTGCCAGCAGCCCTGGAGTAGGTGCGGAGACCCAGTACTTC,TRBV7-6,NA,TRBJ2-5
CASSLLGGEINQPQHF,TGTGCCAGCAGCTTACTAGGGGGGGAGATCAATCAGCCCCAGCATTTT,TRBV7-8,NA,TRBJ1-5
CASSQGGPGANVLTF,TGTGCCAGCAGCCAGGGGGGTCCTGGGGCCAACGTCCTGACTTTC,TRBV4-2,NA,TRBJ2-6
CASSLRGDTEAFF,TGTGCCAGCAGCTTACGGGGGGACACTGAAGCTTTCTTT,TRBV7-9,NA,TRBJ1-1
CASSAPGQGRGTQYF,TGTGCCAGCAGCGCCCCGGGACAGGGGAGGGGTACGCAGTATTTT,TRBV9,TRBD1,TRBJ2-3
CAWSRGQGHYSYEQYF,TGTGCCTGGAGTAGGGGGCAGGGACACTACTCCTACGAGCAGTACTTC,TRBV30,TRBD1,TRBJ2-7
CASRPGQGGSGYTF,TGTGCCAGTCGACCCGGACAGGGCGGCAGCGGCTACACCTTC,TRBV19,TRBD1,TRBJ1-2
CASSRPQADTEAFF,TGCGCCAGCAGCCGACCACAGGCGGACACTGAAGCTTTCTTT,TRBV4-1,NA,TRBJ1-1
CASSIQGVNTEAFF,TGTGCCAGCAGTATACAGGGGGTGAACACTGAAGCTTTCTTT,TRBV6-5,TRBD1,TRBJ1-1
CASGLDRQGGYNEQFF,TGTGCTAGTGGTTTGGACCGACAGGGAGGCTACAATGAGCAGTTCTTC,TRBV12-5,NA,TRBJ2-1
CASSLGGRWDNEQFF,TGTGCCAGCAGCTTAGGAGGGAGATGGGACAATGAGCAGTTCTTC,TRBV11-3,NA,TRBJ2-1
CASSETSGSSRELFF,TGTGCCAGCAGCGAGACTAGCGGGAGTAGCAGGGAGCTGTTTTTT,TRBV9,TRBD2,TRBJ2-2
CASSLGLVGQYF,TGTGCCAGCAGCTTAGGACTAGTCGGGCAGTATTTT,TRBV11-3,NA,TRBJ2-3
CASCTGGESDTQYF,TGTGCCAGCTGTACAGGGGGGGAGAGCGATACGCAGTATTTT,TRBV11-3,NA,TRBJ2-3
CASTFDSLNQPQHF,TGTGCCAGTACCTTCGACAGTCTGAATCAGCCCCAGCATTTT,TRBV19,NA,TRBJ1-5
CASSQEIPSGGYTF,TGCGCCAGCAGCCAAGAAATTCCCTCGGGTGGCTACACCTTC,TRBV4-3,NA,TRBJ1-2
CASSLYDSTPGGANVLTF,TGTGCCAGTAGTTTATACGACAGCACTCCCGGGGGGGCCAACGTCCTGACTTTC,TRBV19,NA,TRBJ2-6
CASSPLRAQYF,TGTGCCAGCAGCCCCCTGCGGGCCCAGTACTTC,TRBV6-6,NA,TRBJ2-5
CASRSGAGGSYGYTF,TGTGCCAGCAGATCGGGGGCAGGGGGCTCCTATGGCTACACCTTC,TRBV28,TRBD1,TRBJ1-2